The T cell receptor beta chain described here comes from a study of blood T cells in healthy people across ages. It was with a sample-barcoded 5' primer and a J-beta primer mix that a second PCR of roughly 7 to 12 cycles was run. Each of the cDNA molecules was tagged by a template-switch adaptor with 12 random nucleotides. Via MiXCR, TCRdb re-called the 5' RACE reads, giving one row per CDR3 protein. The table has roughly 900,000 distinct CDR3 sequences, 40% to 60% seen once. Sample: blood. The origin of this receptor is a man aged 25 to 45 in good health.

CDR3 coding DNA: TGTGCCAGCAGTACCACCGGGCCGGGACGGAGCACAGATACGCAGTATTTT. This translates into CASSTTGPGRSTDTQYF. V is TRBV11-1 and J is TRBJ2-3, with D perhaps TRBD1 or TRBD2 (5 bases each). Trimming cost V 6 bases and J 0 bases, with 19 bases left between them. The germline V gene encodes CDR1 SGHAT and CDR2 FQDESV (reference sequence). This CDR3 spans 17 amino acids.